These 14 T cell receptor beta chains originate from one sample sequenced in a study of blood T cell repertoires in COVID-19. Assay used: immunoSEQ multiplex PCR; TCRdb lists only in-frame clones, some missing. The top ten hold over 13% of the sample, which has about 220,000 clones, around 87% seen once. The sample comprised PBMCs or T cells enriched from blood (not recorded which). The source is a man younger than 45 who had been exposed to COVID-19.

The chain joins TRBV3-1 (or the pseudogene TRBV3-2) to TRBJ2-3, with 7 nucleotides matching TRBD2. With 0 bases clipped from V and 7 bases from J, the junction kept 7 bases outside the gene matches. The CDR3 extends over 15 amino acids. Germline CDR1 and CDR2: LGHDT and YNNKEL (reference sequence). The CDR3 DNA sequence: TGTGCCAGCAGCCAAGATTCGGGTAGCGGGCATACGCAGTATTTT. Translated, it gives CASSQDSGSGHTQYF.

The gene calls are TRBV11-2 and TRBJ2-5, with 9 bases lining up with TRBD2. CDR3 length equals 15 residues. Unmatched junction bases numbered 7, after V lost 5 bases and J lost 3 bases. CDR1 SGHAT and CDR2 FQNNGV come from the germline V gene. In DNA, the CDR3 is TGTGCCAGCAGCCCTCAGGGCGGGGGGGAAGAGACCCAGTACTTC. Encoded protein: CASSPQGGGEETQYF.

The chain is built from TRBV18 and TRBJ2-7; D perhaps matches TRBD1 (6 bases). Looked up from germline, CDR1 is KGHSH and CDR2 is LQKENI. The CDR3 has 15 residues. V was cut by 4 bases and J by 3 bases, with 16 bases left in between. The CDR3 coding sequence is TGTGCCAGCTCACAACTGAAGGGGGTCCTCTACGAGCAGTACTTC. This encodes CASSQLKGVLYEQYF.

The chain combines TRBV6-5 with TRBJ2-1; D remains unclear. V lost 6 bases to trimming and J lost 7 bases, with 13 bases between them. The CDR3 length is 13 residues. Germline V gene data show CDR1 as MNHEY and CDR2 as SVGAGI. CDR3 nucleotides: TGTGCCAGCAGAGTTGAGGTAGTTAATGAGCAGTTCTTC. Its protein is CASRVEVVNEQFF.

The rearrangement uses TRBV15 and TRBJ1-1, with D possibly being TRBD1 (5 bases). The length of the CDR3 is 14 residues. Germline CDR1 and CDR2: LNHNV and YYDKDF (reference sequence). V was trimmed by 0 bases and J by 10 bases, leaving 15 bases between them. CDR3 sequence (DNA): TGTGCCACCAGCAGAGATTTGGGGAATAGGGGAGCTTTCTTT. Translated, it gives CATSRDLGNRGAFF.

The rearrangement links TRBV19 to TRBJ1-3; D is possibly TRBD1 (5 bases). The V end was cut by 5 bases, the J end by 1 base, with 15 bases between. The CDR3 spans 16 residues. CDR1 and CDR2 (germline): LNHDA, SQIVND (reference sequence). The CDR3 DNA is TGTGCCAGTAGTTGGGGCCGGGGAGGTTCTGGAAACACCATATATTTT. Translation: CASSWGRGGSGNTIYF.

The CDR3 coding sequence is TGCGCCAGCAGCGCGCTCAGGTGGGTCTTCGAAAAACTGTTTTTT. Residues: CASSALRWVFEKLFF. J is TRBJ1-4 and V is TRBV5-1; unclear D gene. The CDR3 has 15 residues. Germline loops: CDR1 SGHRS, CDR2 YFSETQ. Trimming took off 4 bases at V and 8 bases at J, with 18 bases between the two ends.

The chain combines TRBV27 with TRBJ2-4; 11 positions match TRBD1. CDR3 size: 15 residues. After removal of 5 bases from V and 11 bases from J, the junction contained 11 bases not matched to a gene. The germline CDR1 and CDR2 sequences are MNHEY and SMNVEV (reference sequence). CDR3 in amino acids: CASSRSLGTGGVQYF. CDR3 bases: TGTGCCAGCAGTCGGAGTTTAGGGACAGGGGGAGTTCAGTACTTC.

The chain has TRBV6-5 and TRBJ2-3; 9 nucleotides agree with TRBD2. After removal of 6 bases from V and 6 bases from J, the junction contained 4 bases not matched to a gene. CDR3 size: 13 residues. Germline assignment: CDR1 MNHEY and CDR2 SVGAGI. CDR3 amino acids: CASRIGLADTQYF. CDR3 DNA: TGTGCCAGCAGGATCGGACTAGCGGATACGCAGTATTTT.

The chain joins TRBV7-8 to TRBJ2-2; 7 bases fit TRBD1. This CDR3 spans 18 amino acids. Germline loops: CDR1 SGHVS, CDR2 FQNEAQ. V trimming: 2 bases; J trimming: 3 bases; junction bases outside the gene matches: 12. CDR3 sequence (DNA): TGTGCCAGCAGCTTACCGAAGGCCCGGGACAGCCACACCGGGGAGCTGTTTTTT. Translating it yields CASSLPKARDSHTGELFF.

This chain's CDR3 is CASSVNRVNTEAFF. In DNA form, the CDR3 reads TGCGCCAGCAGTGTTAACAGAGTGAACACTGAAGCTTTCTTT. This sequence joins TRBV10-1 and TRBJ1-1; D not certain. Germline-derived CDR1 and CDR2 are WNHNN and SYGVQD (reference sequence). The CDR3 is 14 residues long. V lost 4 bases and J lost 0, with 9 bases in between.

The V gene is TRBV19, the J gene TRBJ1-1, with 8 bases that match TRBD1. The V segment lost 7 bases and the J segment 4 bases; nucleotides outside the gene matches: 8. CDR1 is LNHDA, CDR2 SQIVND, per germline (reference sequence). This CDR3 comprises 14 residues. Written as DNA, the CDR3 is TGTGCCAGTACATCCCGGGACAGGTTCACTGAAGCTTTCTTT. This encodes CASTSRDRFTEAFF.

CDR3 protein: CASSQLTSGGDNEQFF. The CDR3 bases are TGTGCCAGCAGCCAACTAACTAGCGGGGGGGATAATGAGCAGTTCTTC. The chain couples TRBV4-2 to TRBJ2-1, with 13 positions matching TRBD2. There are 16 residues in the CDR3. J lost 7 bases, V lost 2 bases, and 5 bases had no gene match. CDR1 is LGHNA, CDR2 YNFKEQ, per germline.

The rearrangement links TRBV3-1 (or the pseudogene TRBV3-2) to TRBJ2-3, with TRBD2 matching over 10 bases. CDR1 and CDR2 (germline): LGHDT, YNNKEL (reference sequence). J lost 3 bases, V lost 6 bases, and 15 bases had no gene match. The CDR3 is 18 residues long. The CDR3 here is CASSRALSGGEITDTQYF. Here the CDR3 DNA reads TGTGCCAGCAGTCGGGCCTTGAGCGGGGGGGAAATAACAGATACGCAGTATTTT.